This entry concerns a single T cell receptor (beta chain). Its specificity is not known. The data derive from a study of Ad26.COV2.S vaccination and SARS-CoV-2 variants. Broader study findings: Participants in the vaccine arm had higher spike-specific TCR breadth; placebo recipients had lower. It was found that vaccine and placebo recipients had similar non-spike TCR breadth.

Germline V gene lookup returns CDR1 LNHDA and CDR2 SQIVND (reference sequence). Trimming stripped 3 bases from V and 0 bases from J, with 6 bases between. The CDR3 length is 15 residues. TCRdb's table, derived via immunoSEQ multiplex PCR, lists solely in-frame clones and lacks some. This table holds about 680,000 clones, around 89% found once. The treatment here: 19 received Ad26.COV2.S at low or high dose, single or two shots; several received placebo; per-sample allocation not given. On day 63 after the first injection, vaccine and placebo recipients gave samples. The TCR comes from a person aged 18-65 years who received the Ad26.COV2.S COVID-19 vaccine or a placebo. The rearrangement joins TRBV19 to TRBJ1-6, with D unresolved. The input for sequencing was peripheral blood, taken in a trial of Ad26.COV2.S vaccine versus placebo. The CDR3 bases are TGTGCCAGTAGTATCCCCGGCTCCTATAATTCACCCCTCCACTTT. Its translation: CASSIPGSYNSPLHF.